One and the same sample provided the 21 T cell receptor beta chains below, sequenced in a study of blood T cell repertoires in COVID-19. The method was immunoSEQ multiplex PCR; TCRdb's version includes in-frame clones alone and lacks a portion of them. The sample has 39,000 or so clones, around 81% seen once. The specimen sequenced was peripheral blood. The receptor source for this set is a man between 35 and 55 years old with active or convalescent COVID-19.

This chain joins TRBV6-5 and TRBJ2-1; D might be TRBD2 (6 bases). Trimming took off 4 bases at V and 7 bases at J, with 8 bases between the two ends. Germline V gene data show CDR1 as MNHEY and CDR2 as SVGAGI. The CDR3 length is 12 residues. Written as DNA, the CDR3 is TGTGCCAGCAGTTCACTAGCTAATGAGCAGTTCTTC. Translation gives CASSSLANEQFF.

The chain uses TRBV4-1 and TRBJ2-1, with 10 bases that match TRBD2. CDR1 MGHRA and CDR2 YSYEKL come from the germline V gene. CDR3 length equals 16 residues. V was clipped by 0 bases and J by 7 bases; unmatched bases: 6. The CDR3 DNA sequence: TGCGCCAGCAGCCAAGATTCAGCGGGGGGGCCGAATGAGCAGTTCTTC. It is translated as CASSQDSAGGPNEQFF.

The gene calls are TRBV4-1 and TRBJ1-5, with D possibly being TRBD1 (5 bases). CDR1 is MGHRA and CDR2 is YSYEKL in the germline V gene. V lost 0 bases to trimming and J lost 11 bases, with 11 bases between them. The CDR3 runs to 13 residues. Here the CDR3 DNA reads TGCGCCAGCAGCCAAGATAAGGGGACTTCCCAGCATTTT. This translates into CASSQDKGTSQHF.

This clone showed up just a few times. In DNA, the CDR3 is TGCAGCGCCAATAGCGGGGGGACCACCGGGGAGCTGTTTTTT. Translating it yields CSANSGGTTGELFF. The chain employs TRBV29-1 and TRBJ2-2; 10 bases fit TRBD2. After removal of 7 bases from V and 4 bases from J, the junction contained 6 bases not matched to a gene. The CDR3 sequence is 14 residues long. Germline V gene sequence: CDR1 SQVTM, CDR2 ANQGSEA.

The chain employs TRBV19 and TRBJ1-1, with D uncertain. Trimming cost V 4 bases and J 6 bases, with 18 bases left between them. Germline-derived CDR1 and CDR2 are LNHDA and SQIVND (reference sequence). The CDR3 runs 15 residues. Here the CDR3 reads CASSTLSSNSAEAFF. DNA for the CDR3: TGTGCCAGTAGTACCCTCTCATCAAATAGTGCTGAAGCTTTCTTT.

CDR3 bases: TGTGCCACCAGCAGAGGGGCCAGCGGGCCCTACGAGCAGTACTTC. Translation gives CATSRGASGPYEQYF. V gene TRBV15 combines with J gene TRBJ2-7, with D perhaps TRBD2 (6 bases). Germline V gene lookup returns CDR1 LNHNV and CDR2 YYDKDF (reference sequence). The V and J ends lost 1 base and 2 bases respectively, with 12 bases between them. The CDR3 has 15 amino acids. Complete variable domain (other parts from reference TRBV15 and TRBJ2-7): DAMVIQNPRYQVTQFGKPVTLSCSQTLNHNVMYWYQQKSSQAPKLLFHYYDKDFNNEADTPDNFQSRRPNTSFCFLDIRSPGLGDTAMYLCATSRGASGPYEQYFGPGTRLTVT.

The chain links TRBV6-6 to TRBJ1-1; 7 bases line up with TRBD1. The CDR3 spans 15 residues. V shed 5 bases, J shed 6 bases, and the junction held 12 bases outside the gene matches. Germline CDR1 reads MNHNY; CDR2 reads SVGAGI (reference sequence). In DNA, the CDR3 is TGTGCCAGCAGTCTCCGGGACAGTAAGACGGCTGAAGCTTTCTTT. It is translated as CASSLRDSKTAEAFF.

The V call is TRBV28, the J call TRBJ2-7; D is perhaps TRBD2 (6 bases). The germline V and J ends were trimmed by 3 bases and 6 bases, with 9 bases remaining between them. Germline CDR1 and CDR2: MDHEN and SYDVKM. This CDR3 spans 12 amino acids. The CDR3 loop is CASSLAGSEQYF. In DNA, the CDR3 is TGTGCCAGCAGTTTGGCGGGAAGCGAGCAGTACTTC.

This chain connects TRBV12-5 to TRBJ2-7; D perhaps matches TRBD2 (6 bases). Germline V gene sequence: CDR1 LGHNT, CDR2 FRNRAP. The CDR3 consists of 13 residues. V lost 0 bases, J lost 5 bases, and 8 bases lay in between. CDR3 in DNA: TGTGCTAGTGGTTTGGTAGGAGGGAACGAGCAGTACTTC. Its translation: CASGLVGGNEQYF.

This clone has just one count. The CDR3 reads CASSFLAIQGYGYTF. The DNA of the CDR3 is TGTGCCAGCAGCTTTCTAGCAATACAAGGCTATGGCTACACCTTC. V is TRBV5-6 and J is TRBJ1-2, with D uncertain. The CDR3 has 15 amino acids. Looked up from germline, CDR1 is SGHDT and CDR2 is YYEEEE. V shed 2 bases and J shed 4 bases, with 15 bases lying between them.

V usage is TRBV29-1 and J usage is TRBJ2-7; D is undetermined. Germline V gene data show CDR1 as SQVTM and CDR2 as ANQGSEA. The CDR3 sequence is 12 residues long. V gave up 3 bases and J gave up 2 bases, with 8 bases separating them. The CDR3 is CSVEAKPYEQYF. The CDR3 region has the DNA TGCAGCGTTGAGGCAAAACCCTACGAGCAGTACTTC.

The CDR3 region is CASSLQGTRSGANVLTF. The CDR3 DNA is TGTGCCAGCAGCTTGCAGGGGACACGCTCTGGGGCCAACGTCCTGACTTTC. The chain has TRBV7-3 and TRBJ2-6; maybe TRBD1 (6 bases). Trimming shortened V by 3 bases and J by 0 bases, and 12 bases separated the two germline ends. Germline loops: CDR1 SGHTA, CDR2 FQGTGA. CDR3 length: 17 amino acids.

The chain combines TRBV5-1 with TRBJ2-7; 8 nucleotides agree with TRBD1. CDR3 size: 15 residues. Germline V lookup: CDR1 SGHRS, CDR2 YFSETQ. J gave up 4 bases and V 2 bases, and 8 bases lay outside the gene matches. The CDR3 sequence: CASSLGQGLPYEQYF. CDR3 DNA sequence: TGCGCCAGCAGCTTAGGACAGGGACTCCCTTACGAGCAGTACTTC. Together with reference TRBV5-1 and TRBJ2-7, the CDR3 gives the full variable domain: KAGVTQTPRYLIKTRGQQVTLSCSPISGHRSVSWYQQTPGQGLQFLFEYFSETQRNKGNFPGRFSGRQFSNSRSEMNVSTLELGDSALYLCASSLGQGLPYEQYFGPGTRLTVT.

The chain has TRBV7-2 and TRBJ2-3; TRBD2 agrees at 14 bases. The trim removed 5 bases at V and 14 bases at J, leaving 9 bases unmatched. This CDR3 is 14 amino acids long. Germline lookup yields CDR1 SGHTA and CDR2 FQGNSA. The CDR3 nucleotides read TGTGCCAGCAGCCCAGGACTAGCGGGAGGTTGGTCGTATTTT. This encodes CASSPGLAGGWSYF.

This chain links TRBV2 with TRBJ2-3, with a weak D call TRBD1 (6 bases). V was shortened by 0 bases and J by 4 bases, with 14 bases between the two germline ends. Per germline, CDR1 SNHLY and CDR2 FYNNEI. This CDR3 region has 16 residues. The CDR3 DNA sequence: TGTGCCAGCAGTGAAGCAGGACAGAGGACGGCAGATACGCAGTATTTT. This gives the protein CASSEAGQRTADTQYF.

J is TRBJ2-2 and V is TRBV2, with D possibly being TRBD1 (6 bases). This CDR3 region has 15 residues. Germline V lookup: CDR1 SNHLY, CDR2 FYNNEI. V was trimmed by 4 bases and J by 3 bases, leaving 12 bases between them. CDR3 loop: CASSVRQGYTGELFF. The CDR3, as DNA: TGTGCCAGCAGTGTGCGGCAGGGGTACACCGGGGAGCTGTTTTTT.

The chain carries TRBV19 and TRBJ2-1, with TRBD2 matching over 11 bases. CDR3 length equals 14 residues. The germline V gene encodes CDR1 LNHDA and CDR2 SQIVND (reference sequence). Trimming cost V 3 bases and J 5 bases; bases outside gene matches: 0. CDR3 protein: CASSMGLADNEQFF. For the CDR3, the DNA is TGTGCCAGTAGTATGGGACTAGCGGACAATGAGCAGTTCTTC.

The chain recombines TRBV6-5 with TRBJ2-2, with D maybe TRBD1 (6 bases). CDR3 length equals 11 residues. Per the germline V gene, CDR1 is MNHEY and CDR2 is SVGAGI. V was shortened by 10 bases and J by 6 bases, with 9 bases between the two germline ends. The CDR3 region is CATTGPGELFF. CDR3 bases: TGTGCCACCACAGGGCCCGGGGAGCTGTTTTTT.

The V gene is TRBV3-1 (or the pseudogene TRBV3-2), the J gene TRBJ1-2, with TRBD1 matching over 8 bases. CDR3 size: 16 residues. The V gene's germline CDR1 is LGHDT and CDR2 YNNKEL (reference sequence). The junction had 12 bases not matched to a gene; V was cut back by 1 base and J by 8 bases. For the CDR3, the DNA is TGTGCCAGCAGCCAAGGGACAGGGTTTGGTTCTGCGGGCTACACCTTC. Its protein is CASSQGTGFGSAGYTF.

V gene TRBV7-3 combines with J gene TRBJ1-1; TRBD1 is a possible D gene (6 bases). The CDR3 sequence is 11 residues long. From germline, CDR1 is SGHTA and CDR2 FQGTGA. V lost 4 bases and J 8 bases, leaving 8 bases between the germline ends. CDR3 protein: CASSSGQEAFF. For the CDR3, the DNA is TGTGCCAGCAGCTCCGGACAGGAAGCTTTCTTT.

V and J are TRBV19 and TRBJ1-2; D gene ambiguous. CDR3 length: 15 amino acids. Per the germline V gene, CDR1 is LNHDA and CDR2 is SQIVND (reference sequence). V was shortened by 1 base and J by 0 bases, with 9 bases between the two germline ends. CDR3 sequence reads: CASSIGQSSNYGYTF. The CDR3 bases are TGTGCCAGTAGTATAGGGCAGTCCTCTAACTATGGCTACACCTTC.